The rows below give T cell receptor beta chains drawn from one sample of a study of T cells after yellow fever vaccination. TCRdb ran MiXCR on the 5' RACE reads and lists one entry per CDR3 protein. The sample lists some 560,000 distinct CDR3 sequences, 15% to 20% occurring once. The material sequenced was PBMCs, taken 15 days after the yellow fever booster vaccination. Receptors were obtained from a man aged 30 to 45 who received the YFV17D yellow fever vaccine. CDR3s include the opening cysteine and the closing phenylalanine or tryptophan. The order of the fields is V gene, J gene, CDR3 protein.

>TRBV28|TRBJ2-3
CASSLSGGRSDTQYF
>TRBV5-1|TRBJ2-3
CASSLLTASTDTQYF
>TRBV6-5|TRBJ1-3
CASSYIGVSGNTIYF
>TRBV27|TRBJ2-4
CASSASRGIQYF
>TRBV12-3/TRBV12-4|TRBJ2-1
CASSPPGTSDYNEQFF
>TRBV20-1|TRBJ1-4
CSATRGPNEKLFF
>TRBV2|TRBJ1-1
CASSRGPGTEAFF
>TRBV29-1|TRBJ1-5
CSVSQGQQQWPQHF
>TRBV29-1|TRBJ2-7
CSVRDQTYEQYF
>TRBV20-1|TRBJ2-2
CSATARGRRELFF
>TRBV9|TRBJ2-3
CASSQLAGGPADTQYF
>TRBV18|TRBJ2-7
CASSPPEVQGFSYEQYF
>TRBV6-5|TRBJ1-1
CASSYRGSGWNTEAFF
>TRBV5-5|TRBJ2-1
CASSLGSGEYSYNEQFF
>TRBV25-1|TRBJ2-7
CASSWTADYEQYF
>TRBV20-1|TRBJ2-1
CSVGSILAVNEQFF
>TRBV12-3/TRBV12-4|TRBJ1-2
CASSFLGTGTLRYGYTF
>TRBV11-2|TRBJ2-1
CASSPGLATPYNEQFF
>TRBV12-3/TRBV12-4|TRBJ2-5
CASSPYGSGEETQYF
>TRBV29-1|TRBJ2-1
CSASLAGGYNEQFF
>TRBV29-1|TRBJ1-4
CSVEIDATNEKLFF
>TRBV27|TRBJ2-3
CASSFVAGSTDTQYF
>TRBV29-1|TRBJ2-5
CSVGSGGRETQYF
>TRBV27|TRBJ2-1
CASRLYGPLYNEQFF
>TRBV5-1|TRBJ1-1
CASSVDRRNTEAFF
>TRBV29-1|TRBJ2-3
CSGSKVSLFTDTQYF
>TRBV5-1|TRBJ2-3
CASSSIAGSTDTQYF
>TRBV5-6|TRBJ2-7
CASSPGALCYEQYF
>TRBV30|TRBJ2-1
CAWVRWASGSPRDNEQFF
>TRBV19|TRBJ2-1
CASSSMLLGNEQFF
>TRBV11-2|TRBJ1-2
CASSLDRDTGFYGYTF
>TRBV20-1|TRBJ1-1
CSAYNPGQGANEAFF
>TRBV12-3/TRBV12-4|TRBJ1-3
CASSPYVGRVTSGNTIYF
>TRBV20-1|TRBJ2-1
CSARTRGRDEQFF
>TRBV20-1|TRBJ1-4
CSARPGTLAEKLFF
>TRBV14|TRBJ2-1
CASSQDRSAGRGNEQFF
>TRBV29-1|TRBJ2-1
CSVVIPPSYNEQFF
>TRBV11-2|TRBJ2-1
CASSLVVRVWQSSYNEQFF
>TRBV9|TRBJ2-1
CASSVFSGSNNEQFF
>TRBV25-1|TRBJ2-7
CASTRGFDEQYF
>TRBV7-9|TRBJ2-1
CASSSKGMSRYNEQFF
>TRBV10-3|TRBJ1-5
CAISADREGNQPQHF
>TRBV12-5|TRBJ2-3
CASSTSAADTQYF
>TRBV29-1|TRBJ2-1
CSVEGRGITSYNEQFF
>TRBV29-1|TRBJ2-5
CSVGSYQETQYF